This T cell receptor beta chain was observed in a study of cytomegalovirus exposure and HLA in healthy donors. Points from the study as a whole: In a later analysis, a genetic analysis reported fewer productive-TCR N-insertions in an Asian-associated ancestry cluster than the cohort average.

Germline V gene data show CDR1 as SNHLY and CDR2 as FYNNEI. This CDR3 has 13 amino acids. Trimming removed 11 bases from V and 5 bases from J; junction bases left unmatched: 11. Points on this clone: No antigen is known for it.

Primers: 60 Vbeta forward and 13 Jbeta reverse. Libraries were prepared by immunoSEQ multiplex PCR; TCRdb keeps only in-frame clonotypes and omits some of them. Of 100,000 to 150,000 clones detected, roughly three quarters appear once; the ten largest clones hold roughly 2%. This chain connects TRBV2 to TRBJ1-2, with 7 bases that match TRBD1. Sequenced input: PBMCs. This TCR derives from a young man in good health and CMV-seronegative. DNA for the CDR3: TGTGCCGTAACAGGGGCAGGGCCGTATGGCTACACCTTC. Translated: CAVTGAGPYGYTF.